A single sample is the source of the 14 T cell receptor beta chains below, sequenced in a study of cytomegalovirus exposure and HLA in healthy donors. It was with 60 Vbeta and 13 Jbeta primers that the PCR ran. Sequencing used immunoSEQ multiplex PCR; TCRdb keeps in-frame clones, though not all of them. This sample's table reports 150,000 or so clones. Material for sequencing was PBMCs. All receptors derive from a woman aged 50 to 60 in good health and CMV-seronegative.

The J gene is TRBJ2-7, the V gene TRBV19, with 12 bases lining up with TRBD2. The CDR3 totals 15 residues. Germline V gene data show CDR1 as LNHDA and CDR2 as SQIVND (reference sequence). After removal of 5 bases from V and 7 bases from J, the junction contained 9 bases not matched to a gene. The CDR3 nucleotides read TGTGCCAGTAGTGTGACTAGCGGGAGCCTTGAGGAGCAGTACTTC. Translating it yields CASSVTSGSLEEQYF.

The CDR3 sequence is CASSSSHTEETQYF. The CDR3, as DNA: TGTGCCAGCTCATCGTCGCACACCGAAGAGACCCAGTACTTC. This chain joins TRBV18 and TRBJ2-5; D is undetermined. The V end lost 5 bases, the J end lost 3 bases, and 13 bases lay between the germline ends. This CDR3 comprises 14 residues. Germline V gene lookup returns CDR1 KGHSH and CDR2 LQKENI.

The chain uses TRBV10-2 and TRBJ1-1, with TRBD1 as a possible D gene (5 bases). Germline-derived CDR1 and CDR2 are WSHSY and SAAADI. V lost 5 bases, J lost 1 base, and 11 bases lay in between. This CDR3 has 14 amino acids. The CDR3 sequence is CASSFDRENTEAFF. The DNA for the CDR3 is TGCGCCAGCAGTTTCGACAGAGAGAACACTGAAGCTTTCTTT.

This chain joins TRBV4-1 and TRBJ1-1; D possibly corresponds to TRBD1 (6 bases). CDR3 length: 13 residues. Germline V gives CDR1 MGHRA, CDR2 YSYEKL. Trimming took 4 bases from V and 1 from J, leaving 7 bases between them. The CDR3 nucleotides are TGCGCCAGCAGCCGACAGGAGAACACTGAAGCTTTCTTT. Translation gives CASSRQENTEAFF.

V usage is TRBV5-4 and J usage is TRBJ1-4, with 7 bases lining up with TRBD1. The V gene end was trimmed by 4 bases and the J gene end by 5 bases; junction bases not matched to a gene: 5. This CDR3 contains 14 residues. Germline V CDR1 and CDR2: SGHNT, YYREEE (reference sequence). The CDR3 sequence: CASSPGQRNEKLFF. In nucleotides, the CDR3 is TGTGCCAGCAGCCCGGGACAGAGGAATGAAAAACTGTTTTTT. The whole variable domain, remainder taken from reference TRBV5-4 and TRBJ1-4, is ETGVTQSPTHLIKTRGQQVTLRCSSQSGHNTVSWYQQALGQGPQFIFQYYREEENGRGNFPPRFSGLQFPNYSSELNVNALELDDSALYLCASSPGQRNEKLFFGSGTQLSVL.

The rearrangement uses TRBV30 and TRBJ1-2; D possibly corresponds to TRBD1 (6 bases). The CDR3 spans 12 residues. The V gene lost 2 bases and the J gene lost 8 bases, with 12 bases spanning the gap. The germline gives CDR1 GTSNPN, CDR2 SVGIG (reference sequence). The CDR3 DNA sequence: TGTGCCTGGAGTCCGAGGGGGGGAGGCTACACCTTC. It specifies CAWSPRGGGYTF.

The chain links TRBV6-5 to TRBJ1-1; TRBD1 matches at 7 bases. The CDR3 has 12 amino acids. Germline trimming cut 6 bases from V and 8 bases from J; bases unmatched to any gene: 6. CDR1 and CDR2 from the germline V gene are MNHEY and SVGAGI. CDR3 protein: CASSLGQTEAFF. CDR3 nucleotide sequence: TGTGCCAGCAGCCTGGGACAGACGGAAGCTTTCTTT.

V and J are TRBV28 and TRBJ2-7, with a weak D call TRBD2 (6 bases). V was cut by 6 bases and J by 4 bases, with 16 bases left in between. Germline-derived CDR1 and CDR2 are MDHEN and SYDVKM. The CDR3 runs to 14 residues. The CDR3 region is CASRSEGRGYEQYF. CDR3 nucleotide sequence: TGTGCCAGCAGGTCGGAGGGCCGAGGGTACGAGCAGTACTTC.

V gene TRBV15 combines with J gene TRBJ1-3; TRBD1 aligns across 7 bases. The CDR3 has 15 amino acids. Germline CDR1 LNHNV, CDR2 YYDKDF (reference sequence). J lost 3 bases, V lost 5 bases, and 7 bases had no gene match. In DNA form, the CDR3 reads TGTGCCACCAGCTTTTCGACAGGGAGTGGAAACACCATATATTTT. Translating gives CATSFSTGSGNTIYF.

V is TRBV19 and J is TRBJ1-2; D possibly corresponds to TRBD1 (6 bases). Trimming left V 5 bases short and J 4 bases short, with 17 bases between. The CDR3 runs 15 residues. Germline values: CDR1 LNHDA, CDR2 SQIVND (reference sequence). CDR3 bases: TGTGCCAGTAGTGTATACAGGGAGCTTCCCTATGGCTACACCTTC. Translated, it gives CASSVYRELPYGYTF.

CDR3 sequence reads: CASSSGRQGYTGELFF. The DNA of the CDR3 is TGTGCCAGCAGTTCGGGACGACAGGGGTACACCGGGGAGCTGTTTTTT. The chain is built from TRBV28 and TRBJ2-2; TRBD1 agrees at 8 bases. CDR1 and CDR2 from the germline V gene are MDHEN and SYDVKM. This CDR3 region has 16 residues. V lost 4 bases, J lost 3 bases, and 7 bases stayed unmatched. Full variable domain (outside the CDR3, taken from reference TRBV28 and TRBJ2-2): DVKVTQSSRYLVKRTGEKVFLECVQDMDHENMFWYRQDPGLGLRLIYFSYDVKMKEKGDIPEGYSVSREKKERFSLILESASTNQTSMYLCASSSGRQGYTGELFFGEGSRLTVL.

The rearrangement links TRBV5-1 to TRBJ2-7; the D gene is possibly TRBD2 (6 bases). This CDR3 region has 15 residues. From germline, CDR1 is SGHRS and CDR2 YFSETQ. V was trimmed by 0 bases and J by 3 bases, leaving 13 bases between them. CDR3 loop: CASSLGSGPRYEQYF. The CDR3 nucleotides read TGCGCCAGCAGCTTGGGCAGCGGGCCCCGCTACGAGCAGTACTTC.

The chain has TRBV2 and TRBJ2-7; D may be TRBD1 (5 bases). Trimming shortened V by 6 bases and J by 3 bases, and 12 bases separated the two germline ends. Germline CDR1 SNHLY, CDR2 FYNNEI. The CDR3 consists of 13 residues. The CDR3 bases are TGTGCCAGCAGCAGGGAACAGCTCTACGAGCAGTACTTC. This gives the protein CASSREQLYEQYF.

The chain carries TRBV18 and TRBJ2-7, with 7 bases that match TRBD2. V was pared by 1 base and J by 5 bases, with 5 bases of the junction left unmatched. CDR3 length: 14 residues. Per germline, CDR1 KGHSH and CDR2 LQKENI. Written as DNA, the CDR3 is TGTGCCAGCTCACCACGGGGGGAGGGCCACGAGCAGTACTTC. Protein sequence: CASSPRGEGHEQYF.